This T cell receptor (beta chain) was recovered during a study of vaccination and CD4 T cells after COVID-19. Sample time point: late sampling 161 to 241 days after vaccination in three convalescent patients. Treatment specified: roughly nine-day PBMC culture with coronavirus spike peptide pools or control peptides (ViraFEST assay). With peptide pools, ViraFEST first expanded antigen-specific T cells and afterwards sequenced their TCRs. This clonotype was observed a handful of times. Its specificity is unknown. Sequenced with the Oncomine TCR Beta short-read assay was DNA taken from cultured CD4+ T cells. TCRdb reanalysed the PCR reads using MiXCR and keeps one entry per CDR3 protein. The table shows tens of thousands of distinct CDR3 sequences, with around two fifths occurring only once. This CDR3 is 14 amino acids long. V shed 4 bases and J shed 6 bases, with 10 bases lying between them. CDR1 and CDR2 (germline): SEHNR, FQNEAQ (reference sequence).

This receptor was identified in a human donor who had recovered from COVID-19. V gene TRBV7-9 combines with J gene TRBJ1-6; TRBD1 might be the D (5 bases). The input for sequencing was CD4+ T cells from blood, cultured in vitro, taken about 7 months after SARS-CoV-2 vaccination. The CDR3 DNA sequence: TGTGCCAGCAGCTCACGGGGGGGTAATTCACCCCTCCACTTT. It is translated as CASSSRGGNSPLHF.